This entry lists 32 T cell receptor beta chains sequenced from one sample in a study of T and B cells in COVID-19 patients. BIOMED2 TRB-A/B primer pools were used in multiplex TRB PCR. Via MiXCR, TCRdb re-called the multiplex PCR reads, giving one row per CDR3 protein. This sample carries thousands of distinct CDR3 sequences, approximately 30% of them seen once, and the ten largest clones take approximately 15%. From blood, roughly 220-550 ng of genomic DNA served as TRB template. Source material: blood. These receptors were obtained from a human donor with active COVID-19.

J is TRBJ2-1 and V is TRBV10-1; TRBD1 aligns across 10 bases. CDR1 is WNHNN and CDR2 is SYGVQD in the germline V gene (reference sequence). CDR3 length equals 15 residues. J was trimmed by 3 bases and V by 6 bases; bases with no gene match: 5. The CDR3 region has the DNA TGCGCCAGCAGCCTGGGACAGGGGTACTACAATGAGCAGTTCTTC. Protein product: CASSLGQGYYNEQFF.

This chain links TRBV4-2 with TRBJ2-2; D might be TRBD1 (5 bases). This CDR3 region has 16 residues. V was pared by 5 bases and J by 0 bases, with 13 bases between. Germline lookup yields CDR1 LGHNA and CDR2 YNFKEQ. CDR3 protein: CASSARGWSNTGELFF. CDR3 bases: TGTGCCAGCAGCGCAAGGGGCTGGTCGAACACCGGGGAGCTGTTTTTT.

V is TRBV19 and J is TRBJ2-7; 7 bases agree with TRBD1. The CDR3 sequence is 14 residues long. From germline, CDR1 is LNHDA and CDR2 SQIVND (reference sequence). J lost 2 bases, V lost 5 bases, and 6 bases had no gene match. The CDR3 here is CASSLSGTAYEQYF. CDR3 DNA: TGTGCCAGTAGTTTGTCCGGGACAGCCTACGAGCAGTACTTC.

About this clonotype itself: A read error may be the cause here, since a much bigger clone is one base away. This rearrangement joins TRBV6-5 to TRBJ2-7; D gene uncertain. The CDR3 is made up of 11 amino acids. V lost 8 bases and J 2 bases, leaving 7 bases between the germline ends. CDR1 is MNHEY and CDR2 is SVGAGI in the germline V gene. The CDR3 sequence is CASRGTYEQYV. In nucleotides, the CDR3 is TGTGCCAGCCGAGGAACCTACGAGCAGTACGTC.

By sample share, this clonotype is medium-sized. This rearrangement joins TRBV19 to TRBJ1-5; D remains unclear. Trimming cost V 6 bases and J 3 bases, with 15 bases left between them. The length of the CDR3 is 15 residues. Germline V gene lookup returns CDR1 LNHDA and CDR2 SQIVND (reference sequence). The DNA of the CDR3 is TGTGCCAGTAGGCAGACTAGCCCTTACAATCAGCCCCAGCATTTT. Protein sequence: CASRQTSPYNQPQHF.

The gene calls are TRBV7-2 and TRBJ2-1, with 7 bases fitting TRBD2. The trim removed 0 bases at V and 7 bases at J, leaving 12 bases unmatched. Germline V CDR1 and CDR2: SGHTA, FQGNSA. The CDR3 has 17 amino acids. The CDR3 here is CASSLAPAGSQGNEQFF. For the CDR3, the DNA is TGTGCCAGCAGCTTAGCCCCAGCGGGGTCCCAAGGTAATGAGCAGTTCTTC.

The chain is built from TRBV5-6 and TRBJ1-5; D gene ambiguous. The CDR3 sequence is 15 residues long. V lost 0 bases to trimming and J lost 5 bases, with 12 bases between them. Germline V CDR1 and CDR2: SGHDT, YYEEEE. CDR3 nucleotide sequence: TGTGCCAGCAGCTTGGATCCCGGGAAAGATCAGCCCCAGCATTTT. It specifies CASSLDPGKDQPQHF.

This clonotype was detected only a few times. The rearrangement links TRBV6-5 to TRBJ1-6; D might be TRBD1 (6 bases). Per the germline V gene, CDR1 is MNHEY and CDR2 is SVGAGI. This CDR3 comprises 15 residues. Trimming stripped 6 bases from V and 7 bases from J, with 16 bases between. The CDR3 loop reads CASSPRGLGNSPLHF. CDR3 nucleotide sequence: TGTGCCAGCAGCCCCCGGGGGCTGGGCAATTCACCCCTCCACTTT.

CDR3 amino acids: CSAREAGRVYYGYTF. CDR3 bases: TGCAGTGCTAGAGAAGCGGGGAGAGTCTATTACGGCTACACCTTC. The rearrangement uses TRBV20-1 and TRBJ1-2; D not resolved. This CDR3 comprises 15 residues. The ends were cut back, 0 bases at V and 8 bases at J, with 19 bases in the middle. Germline V gives CDR1 DFQATT, CDR2 SNEGSKA (reference sequence).

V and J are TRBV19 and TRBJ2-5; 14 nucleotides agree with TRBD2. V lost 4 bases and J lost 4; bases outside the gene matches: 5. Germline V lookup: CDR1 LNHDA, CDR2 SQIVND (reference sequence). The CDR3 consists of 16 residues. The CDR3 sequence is CASSRGLAGVGETQYF. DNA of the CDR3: TGTGCCAGTAGTAGGGGACTAGCGGGGGTAGGAGAGACCCAGTACTTC. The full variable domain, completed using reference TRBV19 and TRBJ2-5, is DGGITQSPKYLFRKEGQNVTLSCEQNLNHDAMYWYRQDPGQGLRLIYYSQIVNDFQKGDIAEGYSVSREKKESFPLTVTSAQKNPTAFYLCASSRGLAGVGETQYFGPGTRLLVL.

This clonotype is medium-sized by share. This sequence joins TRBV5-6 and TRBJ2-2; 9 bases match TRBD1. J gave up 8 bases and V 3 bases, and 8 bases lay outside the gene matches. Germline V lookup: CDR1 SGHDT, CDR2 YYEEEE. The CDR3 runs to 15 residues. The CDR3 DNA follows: TGTGCCAGCAGCTCTTTCGACAGGGGGACTGGGGAGCTGTTTTTT. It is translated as CASSSFDRGTGELFF.

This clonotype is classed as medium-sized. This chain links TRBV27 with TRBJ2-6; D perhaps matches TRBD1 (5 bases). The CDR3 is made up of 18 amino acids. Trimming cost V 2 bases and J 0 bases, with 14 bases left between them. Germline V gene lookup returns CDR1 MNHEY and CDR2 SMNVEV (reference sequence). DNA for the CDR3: TGTGCCAGCAGTTTAGTCGCACCGACAGCCTCTGGGGCCAACGTCCTGACTTTC. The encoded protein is CASSLVAPTASGANVLTF.

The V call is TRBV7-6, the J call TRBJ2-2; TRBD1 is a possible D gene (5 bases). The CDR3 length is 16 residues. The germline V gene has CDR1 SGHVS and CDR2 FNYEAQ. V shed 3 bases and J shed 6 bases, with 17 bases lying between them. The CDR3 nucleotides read TGTGCCAGCAGCTTTACGACAGATCTGTCTCCCGGGGAGCTGTTTTTT. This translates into CASSFTTDLSPGELFF.

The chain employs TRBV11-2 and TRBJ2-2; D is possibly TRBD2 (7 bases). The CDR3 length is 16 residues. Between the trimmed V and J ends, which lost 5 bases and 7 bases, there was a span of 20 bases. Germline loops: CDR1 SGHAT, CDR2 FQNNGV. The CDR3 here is CASSGGAGRTGGELFF. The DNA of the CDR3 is TGTGCCAGCAGCGGGGGGGCCGGAAGAACAGGCGGGGAGCTGTTTTTT.

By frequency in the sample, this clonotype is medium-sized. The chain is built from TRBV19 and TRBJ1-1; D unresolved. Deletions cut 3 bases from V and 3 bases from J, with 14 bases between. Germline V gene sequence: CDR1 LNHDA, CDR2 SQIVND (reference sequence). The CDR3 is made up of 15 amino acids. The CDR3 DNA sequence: TGTGCCAGTAGTATTAGTTGGTCTGGGGACACTGAAGCTTTCTTT. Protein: CASSISWSGDTEAFF.

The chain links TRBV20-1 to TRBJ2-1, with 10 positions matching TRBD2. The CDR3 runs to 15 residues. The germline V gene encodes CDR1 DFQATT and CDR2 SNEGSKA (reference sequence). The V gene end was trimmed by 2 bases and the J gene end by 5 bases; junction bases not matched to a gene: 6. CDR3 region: CSARLAGDKNNEQFF. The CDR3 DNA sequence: TGCAGTGCTAGACTAGCGGGGGACAAAAACAATGAGCAGTTCTTC.

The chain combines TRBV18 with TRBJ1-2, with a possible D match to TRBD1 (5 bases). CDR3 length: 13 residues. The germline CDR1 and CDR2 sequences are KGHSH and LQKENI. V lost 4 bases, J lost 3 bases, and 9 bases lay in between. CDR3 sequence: CASSLDSDYGYTF. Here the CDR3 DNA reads TGTGCCAGCTCACTAGACAGTGACTATGGCTACACCTTC.

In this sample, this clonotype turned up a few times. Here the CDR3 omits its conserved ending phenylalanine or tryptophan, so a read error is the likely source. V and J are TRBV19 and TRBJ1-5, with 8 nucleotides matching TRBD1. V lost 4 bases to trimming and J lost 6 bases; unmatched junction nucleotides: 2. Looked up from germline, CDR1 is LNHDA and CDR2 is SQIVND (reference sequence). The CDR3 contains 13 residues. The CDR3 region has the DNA TGTGCCAGTAGTACACAGGGGGGTCAGCCCCAGCATTTA. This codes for CASSTQGGQPQHL.

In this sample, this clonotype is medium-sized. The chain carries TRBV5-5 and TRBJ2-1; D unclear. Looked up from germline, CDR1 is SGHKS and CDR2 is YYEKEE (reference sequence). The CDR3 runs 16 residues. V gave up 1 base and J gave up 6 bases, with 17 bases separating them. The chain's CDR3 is CASSLFRIDLPNEQFF. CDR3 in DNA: TGTGCCAGCAGCTTGTTCAGGATCGACCTACCCAATGAGCAGTTCTTC. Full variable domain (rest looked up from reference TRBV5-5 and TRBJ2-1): DAGVTQSPTHLIKTRGQQVTLRCSPISGHKSVSWYQQVLGQGPQFIFQYYEKEERGRGNFPDRFSARQFPNYSSELNVNALLLGDSALYLCASSLFRIDLPNEQFFGPGTRLTVL.

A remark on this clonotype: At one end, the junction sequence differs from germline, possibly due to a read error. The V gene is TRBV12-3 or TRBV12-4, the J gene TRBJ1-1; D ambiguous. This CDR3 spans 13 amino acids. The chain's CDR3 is CASSYKENTEAFF. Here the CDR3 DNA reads TGTGCTAGCAGCTATAAAGAGAACACTGAAGCTTTCTTT.

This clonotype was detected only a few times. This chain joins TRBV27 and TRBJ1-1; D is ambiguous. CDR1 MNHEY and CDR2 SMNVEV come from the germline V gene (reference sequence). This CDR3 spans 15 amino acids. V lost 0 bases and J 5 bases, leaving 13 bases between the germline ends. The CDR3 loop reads CASSLSGVGRTEAFF. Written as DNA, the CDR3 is TGTGCCAGCAGTTTATCCGGGGTAGGTAGGACTGAAGCTTTCTTT.

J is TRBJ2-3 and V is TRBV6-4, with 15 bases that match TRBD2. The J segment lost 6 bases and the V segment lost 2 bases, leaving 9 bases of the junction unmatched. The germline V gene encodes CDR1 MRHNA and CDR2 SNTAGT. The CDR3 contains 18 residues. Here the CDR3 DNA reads TGTGCCAGCAGTGACACCCGGACTAGCGGGGGGGCGGAGGATACGCAGTATTTT. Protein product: CASSDTRTSGGAEDTQYF.

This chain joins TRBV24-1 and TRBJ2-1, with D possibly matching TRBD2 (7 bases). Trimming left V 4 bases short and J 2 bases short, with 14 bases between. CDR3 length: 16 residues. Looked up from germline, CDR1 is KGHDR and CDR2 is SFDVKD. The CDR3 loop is CATSDSGGGAYNEQFF. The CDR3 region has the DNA TGTGCCACCAGTGACTCAGGAGGGGGGGCCTACAATGAGCAGTTCTTC.

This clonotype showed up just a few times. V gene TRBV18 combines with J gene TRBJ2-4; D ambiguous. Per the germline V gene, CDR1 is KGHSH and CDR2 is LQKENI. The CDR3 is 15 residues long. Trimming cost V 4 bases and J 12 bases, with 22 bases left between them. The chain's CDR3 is CASSHPATSLRSQYF. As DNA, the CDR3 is TGTGCCAGCTCACACCCGGCGACCAGCCTCCGTTCTCAGTACTTC. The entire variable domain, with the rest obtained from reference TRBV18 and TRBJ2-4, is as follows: NAGVMQNPRHLVRRRGQEARLRCSPMKGHSHVYWYRQLPEEGLKFMVYLQKENIIDESGMPKERFSAEFPKEGPSILRIQQVVRGDSAAYFCASSHPATSLRSQYFGAGTRLSVL.

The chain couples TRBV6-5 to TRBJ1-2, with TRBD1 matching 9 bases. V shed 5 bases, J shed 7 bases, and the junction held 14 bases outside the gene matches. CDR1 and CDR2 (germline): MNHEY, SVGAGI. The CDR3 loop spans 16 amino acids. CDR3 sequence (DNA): TGTGCCAGCAGTGAATACGGGACAGGGAGCGTCTTTGGCTACACCTTC. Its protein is CASSEYGTGSVFGYTF.

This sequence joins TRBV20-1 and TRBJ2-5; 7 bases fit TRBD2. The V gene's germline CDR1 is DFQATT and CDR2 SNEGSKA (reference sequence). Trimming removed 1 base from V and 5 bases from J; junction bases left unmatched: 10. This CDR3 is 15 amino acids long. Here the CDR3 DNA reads TGCAGTGCTAGAGCCCTCGGCGGGGGAGGGGAGACCCAGTACTTC. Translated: CSARALGGGGETQYF.

The CDR3, as DNA: TGTGCCAGCAGCGACCAGGGACTCTATGGCTACACCTTC. Protein sequence: CASSDQGLYGYTF. This chain joins TRBV7-9 and TRBJ1-2, with a weak D call TRBD1 (5 bases). Trimming cost V 5 bases and J 4 bases, with 11 bases left between them. Germline V CDR1 and CDR2: SEHNR, FQNEAQ (reference sequence). CDR3 length equals 13 residues.

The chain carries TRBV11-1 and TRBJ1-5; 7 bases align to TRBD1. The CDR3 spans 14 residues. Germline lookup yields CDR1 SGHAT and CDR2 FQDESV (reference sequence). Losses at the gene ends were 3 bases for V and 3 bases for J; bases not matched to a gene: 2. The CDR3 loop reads CASSLTGNNQPQHF. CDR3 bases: TGTGCCAGCAGCTTGACAGGGAACAATCAGCCCCAGCATTTT.

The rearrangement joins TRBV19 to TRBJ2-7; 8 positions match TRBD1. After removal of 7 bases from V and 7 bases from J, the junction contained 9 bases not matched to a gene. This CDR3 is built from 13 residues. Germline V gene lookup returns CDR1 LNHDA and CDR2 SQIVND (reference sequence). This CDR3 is CASKGSGGEEQYF. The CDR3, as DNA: TGTGCCAGTAAGGGCTCAGGGGGCGAGGAGCAGTACTTC.

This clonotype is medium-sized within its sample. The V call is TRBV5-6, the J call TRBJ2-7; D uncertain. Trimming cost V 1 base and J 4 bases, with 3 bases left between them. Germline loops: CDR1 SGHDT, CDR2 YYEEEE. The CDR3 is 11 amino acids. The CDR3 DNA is TGTGCCAGCAGCTTGATGTACGAGCAGTACTTC. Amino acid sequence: CASSLMYEQYF.

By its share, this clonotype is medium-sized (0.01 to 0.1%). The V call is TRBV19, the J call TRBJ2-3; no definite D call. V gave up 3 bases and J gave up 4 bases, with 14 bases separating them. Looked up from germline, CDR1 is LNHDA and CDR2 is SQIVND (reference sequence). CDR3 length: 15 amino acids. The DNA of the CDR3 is TGTGCCAGTAGTATGTTCATGCTGGCGGCAGATACGCAGTATTTT. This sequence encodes CASSMFMLAADTQYF.

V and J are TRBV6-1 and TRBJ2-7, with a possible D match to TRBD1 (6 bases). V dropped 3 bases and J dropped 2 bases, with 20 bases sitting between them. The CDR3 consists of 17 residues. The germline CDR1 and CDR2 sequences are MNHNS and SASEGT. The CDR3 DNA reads TGTGCCAGCAGTGATCTTCTGGGGGCCCTCAGGACCTACGAGCAGTACGTC. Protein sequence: CASSDLLGALRTYEQYV.